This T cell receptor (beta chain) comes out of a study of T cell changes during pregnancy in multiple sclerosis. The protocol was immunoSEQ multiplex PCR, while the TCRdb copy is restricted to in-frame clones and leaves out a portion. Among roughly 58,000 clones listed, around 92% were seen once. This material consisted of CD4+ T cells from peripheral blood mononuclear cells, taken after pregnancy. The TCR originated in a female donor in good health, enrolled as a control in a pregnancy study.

The CDR3 DNA sequence: TGTGCCAGCAGTCCCCGACAGGGGGCCGGGAACACTGAAGCTTTCTTT. Translated: CASSPRQGAGNTEAFF. This rearrangement joins TRBV27 to TRBJ1-1, with 10 bases fitting TRBD1. Looked up from germline, CDR1 is MNHEY and CDR2 is SMNVEV (reference sequence). The CDR3 sequence is 16 residues long. The ends lost 5 bases at V and 1 base at J; junction bases unmatched: 7.